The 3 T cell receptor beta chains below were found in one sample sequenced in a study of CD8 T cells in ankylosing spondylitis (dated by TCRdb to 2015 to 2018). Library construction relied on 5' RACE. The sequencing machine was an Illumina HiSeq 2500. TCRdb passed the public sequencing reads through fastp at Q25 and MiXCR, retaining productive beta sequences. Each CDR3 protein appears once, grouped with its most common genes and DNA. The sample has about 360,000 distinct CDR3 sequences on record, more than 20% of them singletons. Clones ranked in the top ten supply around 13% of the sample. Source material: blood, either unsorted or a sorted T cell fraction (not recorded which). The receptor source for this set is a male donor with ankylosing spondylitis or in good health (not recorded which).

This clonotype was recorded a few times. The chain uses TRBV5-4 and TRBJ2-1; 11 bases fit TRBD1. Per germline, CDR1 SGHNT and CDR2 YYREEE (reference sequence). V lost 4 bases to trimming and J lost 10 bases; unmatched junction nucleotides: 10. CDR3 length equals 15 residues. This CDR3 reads CASSNRDRGWGEQFF. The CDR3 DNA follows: TGTGCCAGCAGCAACCGGGACAGGGGGTGGGGGGAGCAGTTCTTC.

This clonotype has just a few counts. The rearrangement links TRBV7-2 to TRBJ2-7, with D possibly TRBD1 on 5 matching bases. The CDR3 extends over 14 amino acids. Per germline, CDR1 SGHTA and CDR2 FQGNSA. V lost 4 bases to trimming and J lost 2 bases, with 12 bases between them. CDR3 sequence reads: CASSYYDSTYEQYF. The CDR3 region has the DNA TGTGCCAGCAGCTACTACGACAGTACCTACGAGCAGTACTTC.

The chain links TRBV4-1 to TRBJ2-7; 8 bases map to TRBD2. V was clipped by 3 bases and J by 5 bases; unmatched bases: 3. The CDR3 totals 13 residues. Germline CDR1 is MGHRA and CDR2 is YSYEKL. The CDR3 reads CASSHTSGDEQYF. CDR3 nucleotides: TGCGCCAGCAGCCACACTAGCGGCGACGAGCAGTACTTC.